The entry below describes one TCR beta chain. In the study's own analysis: Amplified reference gene primers provided the basis for estimating nucleated cell counts. This table comes from immunoSEQ multiplex PCR, and its TCRdb copy is limited to in-frame clones, with some not included. The DNA gave D and trimming, while V, J and clone size come from that table. The table records 250,000 or so clones, about 87% of them present only once. This sample was taken from a study of blood T cell repertoires in COVID-19. CDR3 length: 13 residues. V lost 0 bases and J 9 bases, leaving 10 bases between the germline ends. CDR1 SGDLS and CDR2 YYNGEE come from the germline V gene.

The sequencing sample was made of peripheral blood. V and J are TRBV9 and TRBJ2-1, with D unresolved. The origin of this receptor is a woman aged 30 to 39 with COVID-19, enrolled during active disease. The CDR3 sequence: CASSVGRRGEQFF. The CDR3 DNA reads TGTGCCAGCAGCGTAGGTAGAAGAGGTGAGCAGTTCTTC.